This T cell receptor (beta chain) is drawn from a study of CD8 T cells in Susac syndrome. cDNA came from about 0.51 to 1 ug RNA primed by random hexamers. Amplification of TCR beta CDR3 by immunoSEQ multiplex PCR spanned 54 Vbeta and 13 Jbeta. Each CDR3 protein is one row after TCRdb ran MiXCR on the immunoSEQ multiplex PCR reads. The sample yields under 150,000 distinct CDR3 sequences, 65% to 90% seen once. CD8+ and CD4+ T cells from blood underwent TCR beta sequencing, which was carried out in a high-throughput format. TEMRA cells were FACS-enriched, unlike CD8+ and CD4+ T cells, which were negatively isolated. Looked up from germline, CDR1 is LNHNV and CDR2 is YYDKDF (reference sequence). There are 12 residues in the CDR3. The V end was cut by 3 bases, the J end by 9 bases, with 11 bases between.

This sequence originates from a human donor with multiple sclerosis. Sequenced material: CD8+ T cells from PBMCs. This chain uses TRBV15 with TRBJ2-5; D is uncertain. The CDR3: CATSSLPPAQYF. The CDR3 DNA is TGTGCCACCAGCAGCCTCCCCCCGGCCCAGTACTTC.